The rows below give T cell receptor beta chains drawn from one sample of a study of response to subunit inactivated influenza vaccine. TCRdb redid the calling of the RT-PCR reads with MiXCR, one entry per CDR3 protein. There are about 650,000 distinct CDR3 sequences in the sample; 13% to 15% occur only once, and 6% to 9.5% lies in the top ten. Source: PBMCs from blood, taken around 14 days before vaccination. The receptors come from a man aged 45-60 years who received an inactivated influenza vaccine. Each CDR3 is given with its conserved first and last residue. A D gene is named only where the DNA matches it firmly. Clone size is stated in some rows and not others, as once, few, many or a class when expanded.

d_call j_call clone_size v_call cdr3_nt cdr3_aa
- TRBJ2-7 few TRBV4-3 TGCGCCAGCAGCCCGGACATTAACTACGAGCAGTACTTC CASSPDINYEQYF
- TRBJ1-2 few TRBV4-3 TGCGCCAGCAGTTCTACCTACCCGGCAAACTATGGCTACACCTTC CASSSTYPANYGYTF
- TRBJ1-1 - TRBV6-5 TGTGCCAGCAGTTTCCGCGGGGCTGAAGCTTTCTTT CASSFRGAEAFF
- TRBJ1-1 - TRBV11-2 TGTGCCAGCAGAAACCGGGGGAGCAGGAACACTGAAGCTTTCTTT CASRNRGSRNTEAFF
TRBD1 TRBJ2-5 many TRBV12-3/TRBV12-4 TGTGCCAGCAGTTTAACAGGGGGGGAGACCCAGTACTTC CASSLTGGETQYF
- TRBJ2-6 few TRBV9 TGTGCCAGCAGCGTAAGGAGTTCCCAGCGTGGTGGGGCCAACGTCCTGACTTTC CASSVRSSQRGGANVLTF
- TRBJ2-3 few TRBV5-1 TGCGCCAGCAGCGTGGGTGAAGTGGATACGCAGTATTTT CASSVGEVDTQYF
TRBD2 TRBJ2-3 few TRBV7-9 TGTGCCAGCACCGTCCTAGCGGCGGGTGAGGGTACGCAGTATTTT CASTVLAAGEGTQYF
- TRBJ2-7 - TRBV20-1 TGCAGTGCTCTGACCCGCATGCAGCAGTACTTC CSALTRMQQYF
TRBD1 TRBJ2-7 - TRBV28 TGTGCCAGCAGTTTAGAACTGACAGGGGTCTACGAGCAGTACTTC CASSLELTGVYEQYF
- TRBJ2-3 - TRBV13 TGTGCCAGCAGGGCTGGTTTTGATACGCAGTATTTT CASRAGFDTQYF
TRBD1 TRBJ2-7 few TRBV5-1 TGCGCCAGCAGTCGCGGACAGGGCGGGACCCATATAACCTACGAGCAGTACTTC CASSRGQGGTHITYEQYF
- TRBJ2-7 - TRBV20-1 TGCAGTGCTAGAGATCGAGGTCATTTCGGCTACGAGCAGTACTTC CSARDRGHFGYEQYF
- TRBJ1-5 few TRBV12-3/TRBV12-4 TGTGCCAGCAGCCAAGACAGAATCGTAGCCCAGCATTTT CASSQDRIVAQHF
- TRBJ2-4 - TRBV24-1 TGTGCCACCATGGACCGGGGGAACATTCAGTACTTC CATMDRGNIQYF
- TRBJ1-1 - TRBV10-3 TGTGCCGTAAGGGAGAGTCAGGACACTGAAGCTTTCTTT CAVRESQDTEAFF
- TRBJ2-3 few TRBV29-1 TGCAGCGTTGAAAGAGCAGATACGCAGTATTTT CSVERADTQYF
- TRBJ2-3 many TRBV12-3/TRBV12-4 TGTGCCGTTGCGGGACCCAGCACAGATACGCAGTATTTT CAVAGPSTDTQYF
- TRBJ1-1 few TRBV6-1 TGTGCCATCACCCCAAGCCCGACCCGGGTCACTGAAGCTTTCTTT CAITPSPTRVTEAFF
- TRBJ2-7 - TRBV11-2 TGTGCCAGCAACCCCGGTGGGGGGCCGTCGGACGAGCAGTACTTC CASNPGGGPSDEQYF
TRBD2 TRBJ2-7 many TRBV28 TGTGCCAGCAGTTTATTAGCGGGAGGGTTCATGGACGAGCAGTACTTC CASSLLAGGFMDEQYF
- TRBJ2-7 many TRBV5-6 TGTGCCAGCAGCTTGGGCGGCAGGGGGGCCTACGAGCAGTACTTC CASSLGGRGAYEQYF